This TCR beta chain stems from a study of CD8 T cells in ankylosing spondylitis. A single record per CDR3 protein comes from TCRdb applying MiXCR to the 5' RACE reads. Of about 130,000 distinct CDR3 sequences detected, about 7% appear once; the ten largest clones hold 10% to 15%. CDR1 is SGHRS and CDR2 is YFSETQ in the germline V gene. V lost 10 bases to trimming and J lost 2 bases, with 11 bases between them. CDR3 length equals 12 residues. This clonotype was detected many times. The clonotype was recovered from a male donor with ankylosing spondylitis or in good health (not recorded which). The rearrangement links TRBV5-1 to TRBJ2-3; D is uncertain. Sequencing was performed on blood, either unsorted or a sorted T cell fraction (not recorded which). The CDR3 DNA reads TGCGCCTCTTCCTTCTCCACAGATACGCAGTATTTT. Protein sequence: CASSFSTDTQYF. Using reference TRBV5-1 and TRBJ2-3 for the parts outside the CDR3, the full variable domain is KAGVTQTPRYLIKTRGQQVTLSCSPISGHRSVSWYQQTPGQGLQFLFEYFSETQRNKGNFPGRFSGRQFSNSRSEMNVSTLELGDSALYLCASSFSTDTQYFGPGTRLTVL.